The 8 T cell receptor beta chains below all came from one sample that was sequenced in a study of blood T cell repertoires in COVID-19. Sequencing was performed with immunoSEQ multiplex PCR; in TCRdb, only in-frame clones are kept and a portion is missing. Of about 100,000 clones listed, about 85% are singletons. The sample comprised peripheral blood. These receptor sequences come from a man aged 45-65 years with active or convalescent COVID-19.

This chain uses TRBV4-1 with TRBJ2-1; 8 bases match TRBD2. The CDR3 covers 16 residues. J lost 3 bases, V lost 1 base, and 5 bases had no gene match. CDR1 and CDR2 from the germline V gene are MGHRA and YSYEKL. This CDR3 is CASSQGGTRLYNEQFF. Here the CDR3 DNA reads TGCGCCAGCAGCCAAGGAGGGACTAGACTCTACAATGAGCAGTTCTTC.

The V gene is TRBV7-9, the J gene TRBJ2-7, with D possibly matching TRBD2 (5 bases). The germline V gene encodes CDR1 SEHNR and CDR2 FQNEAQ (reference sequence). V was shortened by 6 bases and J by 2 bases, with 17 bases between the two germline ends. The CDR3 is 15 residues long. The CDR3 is CASSSEGADPYEQYF. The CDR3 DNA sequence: TGTGCCAGCAGTTCGGAAGGAGCGGATCCCTACGAGCAGTACTTC.

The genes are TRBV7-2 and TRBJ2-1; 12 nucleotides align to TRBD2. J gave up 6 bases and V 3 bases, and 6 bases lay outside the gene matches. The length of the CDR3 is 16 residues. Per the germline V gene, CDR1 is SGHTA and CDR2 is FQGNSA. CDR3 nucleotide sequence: TGTGCCAGCAGCTTTCATTCGGGACTAGCGGGCAATGAGCAGTTCTTC. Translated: CASSFHSGLAGNEQFF.

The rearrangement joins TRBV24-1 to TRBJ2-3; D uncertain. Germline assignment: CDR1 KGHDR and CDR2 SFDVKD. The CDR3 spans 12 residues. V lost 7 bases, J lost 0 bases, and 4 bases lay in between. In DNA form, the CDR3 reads TGTGCCACCAGATCTAGCACAGATACGCAGTATTTT. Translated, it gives CATRSSTDTQYF.

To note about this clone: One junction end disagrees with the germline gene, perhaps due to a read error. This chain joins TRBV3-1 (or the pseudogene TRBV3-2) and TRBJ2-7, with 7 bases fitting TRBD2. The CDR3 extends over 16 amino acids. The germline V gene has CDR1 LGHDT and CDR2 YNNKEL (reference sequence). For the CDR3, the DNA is TGTGCCAGCAGGCAAGCCACGGGGGAGGGCAACTACGAGCAGTACTTC. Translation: CASRQATGEGNYEQYF.

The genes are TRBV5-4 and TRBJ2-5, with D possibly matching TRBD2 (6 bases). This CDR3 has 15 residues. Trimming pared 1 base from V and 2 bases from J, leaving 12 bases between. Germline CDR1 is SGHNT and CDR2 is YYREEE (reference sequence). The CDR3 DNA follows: TGTGCCAGCAGCTTGCCCGGGACTGGACAAGAGACCCAGTACTTC. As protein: CASSLPGTGQETQYF.

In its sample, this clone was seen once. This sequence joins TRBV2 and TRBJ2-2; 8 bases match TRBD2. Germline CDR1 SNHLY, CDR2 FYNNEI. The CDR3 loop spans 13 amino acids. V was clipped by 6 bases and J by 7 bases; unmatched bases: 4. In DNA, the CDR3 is TGTGCCAGCAGCGCTGGGACTAGCGGGGAGCTGTTTTTT. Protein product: CASSAGTSGELFF.

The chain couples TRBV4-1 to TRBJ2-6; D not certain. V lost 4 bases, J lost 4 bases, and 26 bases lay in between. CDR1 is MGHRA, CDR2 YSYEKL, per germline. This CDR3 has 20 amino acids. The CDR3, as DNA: TGCGCCAGCAGCCTTCAAGATTTGGGCGCCCTTGGTTCAGGGGCCAACGTCCTGACTTTC. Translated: CASSLQDLGALGSGANVLTF.